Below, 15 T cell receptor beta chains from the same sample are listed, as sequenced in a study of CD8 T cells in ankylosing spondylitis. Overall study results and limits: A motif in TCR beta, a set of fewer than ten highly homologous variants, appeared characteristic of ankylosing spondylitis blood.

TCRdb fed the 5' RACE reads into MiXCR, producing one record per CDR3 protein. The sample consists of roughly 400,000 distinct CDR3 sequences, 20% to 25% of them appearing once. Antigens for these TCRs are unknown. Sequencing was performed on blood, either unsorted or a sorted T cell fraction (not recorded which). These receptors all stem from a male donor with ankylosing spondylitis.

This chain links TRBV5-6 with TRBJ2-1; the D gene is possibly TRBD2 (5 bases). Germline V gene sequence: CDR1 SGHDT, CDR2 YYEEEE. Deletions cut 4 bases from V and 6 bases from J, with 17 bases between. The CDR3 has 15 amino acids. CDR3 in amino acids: CASSQGLADFNEQFF. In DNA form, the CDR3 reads TGTGCCAGCAGCCAAGGACTCGCCGATTTCAATGAGCAGTTCTTC.

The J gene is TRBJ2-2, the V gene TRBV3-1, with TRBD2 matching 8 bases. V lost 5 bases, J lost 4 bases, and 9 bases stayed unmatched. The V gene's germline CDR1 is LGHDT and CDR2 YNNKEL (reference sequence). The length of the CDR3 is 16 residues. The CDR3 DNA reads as TGTGCCAGCAGCTTCCCCAGCGGGAGCATCACCGGGGAGCTGTTTTTT. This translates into CASSFPSGSITGELFF.

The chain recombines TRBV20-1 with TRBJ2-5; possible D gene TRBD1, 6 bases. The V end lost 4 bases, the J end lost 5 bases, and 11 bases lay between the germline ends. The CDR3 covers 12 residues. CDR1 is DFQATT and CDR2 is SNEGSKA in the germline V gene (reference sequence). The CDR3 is CSATGARETQYF. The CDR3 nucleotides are TGCAGTGCTACAGGGGCTCGCGAGACCCAGTACTTC.

The DNA for the CDR3 is TGCGCCAGCAACCCGGGACAGGGAACAGATACGCAGTATTTT. Protein product: CASNPGQGTDTQYF. V usage is TRBV5-1 and J usage is TRBJ2-3; 9 bases line up with TRBD1. The CDR3 totals 14 residues. V lost 6 bases and J lost 3; bases outside the gene matches: 5. CDR1 and CDR2 (germline): SGHRS, YFSETQ.

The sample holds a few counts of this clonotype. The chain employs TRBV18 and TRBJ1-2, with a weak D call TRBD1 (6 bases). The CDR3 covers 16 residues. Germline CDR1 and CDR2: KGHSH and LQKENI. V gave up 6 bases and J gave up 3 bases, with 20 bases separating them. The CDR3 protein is CASSPRQDLLDYGYTF. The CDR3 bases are TGTGCCAGCTCGCCGCGACAGGATCTCCTGGACTATGGCTACACCTTC. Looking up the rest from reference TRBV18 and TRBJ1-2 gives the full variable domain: NAGVMQNPRHLVRRRGQEARLRCSPMKGHSHVYWYRQLPEEGLKFMVYLQKENIIDESGMPKERFSAEFPKEGPSILRIQQVVRGDSAAYFCASSPRQDLLDYGYTFGSGTRLTVV.

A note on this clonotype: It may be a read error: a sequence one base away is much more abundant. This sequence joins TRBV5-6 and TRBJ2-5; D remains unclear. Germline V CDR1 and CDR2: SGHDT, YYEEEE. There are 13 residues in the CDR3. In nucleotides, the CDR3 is TGTGCCAGCAGCTTGGACCAACAAGAGGCCCAGTACTTC. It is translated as CASSLDQQEAQYF.

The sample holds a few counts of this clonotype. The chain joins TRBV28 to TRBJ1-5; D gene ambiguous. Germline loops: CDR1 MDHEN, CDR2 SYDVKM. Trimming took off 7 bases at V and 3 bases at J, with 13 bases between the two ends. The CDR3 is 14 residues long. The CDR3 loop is CASTRTEINQPQHF. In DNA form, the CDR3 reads TGTGCCAGCACGAGAACAGAGATCAATCAGCCCCAGCATTTT.

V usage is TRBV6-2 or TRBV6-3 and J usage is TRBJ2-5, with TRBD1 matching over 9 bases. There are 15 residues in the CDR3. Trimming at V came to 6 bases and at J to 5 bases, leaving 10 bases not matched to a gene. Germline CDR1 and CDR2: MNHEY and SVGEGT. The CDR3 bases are TGTGCCAGCAGCCCCCGGGACAGGGAATGGGAGACCCAGTACTTC. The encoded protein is CASSPRDREWETQYF.

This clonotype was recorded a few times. CDR3 sequence (DNA): TGTGCCATCAGTGAGTCGGGGGGCAGGACCGAGCAGTACTTC. Translated, it gives CAISESGGRTEQYF. The chain joins TRBV10-3 to TRBJ2-7; possibly TRBD1 or TRBD2 for D (6 bases each). The CDR3 has 14 residues. Germline CDR1 reads ENHRY; CDR2 reads SYGVKD. The germline V and J ends were trimmed by 0 bases and 6 bases, with 12 bases remaining between them.

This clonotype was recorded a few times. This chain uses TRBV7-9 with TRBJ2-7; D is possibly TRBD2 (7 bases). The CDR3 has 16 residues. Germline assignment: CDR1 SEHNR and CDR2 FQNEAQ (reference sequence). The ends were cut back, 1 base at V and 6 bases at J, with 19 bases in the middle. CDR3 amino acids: CASSLVGGGVNGEQYF. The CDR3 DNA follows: TGTGCCAGCAGCTTAGTCGGAGGGGGGGTGAACGGCGAGCAGTACTTC.

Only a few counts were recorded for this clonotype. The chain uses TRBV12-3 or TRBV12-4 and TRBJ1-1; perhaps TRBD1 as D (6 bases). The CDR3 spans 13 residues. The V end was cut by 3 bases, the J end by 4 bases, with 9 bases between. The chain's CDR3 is CASSFNRATEAFF. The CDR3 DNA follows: TGTGCCAGCAGTTTTAACAGGGCCACTGAAGCTTTCTTT.

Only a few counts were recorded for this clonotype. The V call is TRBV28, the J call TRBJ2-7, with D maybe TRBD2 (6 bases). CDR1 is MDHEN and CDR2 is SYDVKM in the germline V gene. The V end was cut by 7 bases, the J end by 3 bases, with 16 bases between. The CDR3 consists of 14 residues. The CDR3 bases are TGTGCCAGCACCTCCCCGGGAGAAATCTACGAGCAGTACTTC. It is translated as CASTSPGEIYEQYF.

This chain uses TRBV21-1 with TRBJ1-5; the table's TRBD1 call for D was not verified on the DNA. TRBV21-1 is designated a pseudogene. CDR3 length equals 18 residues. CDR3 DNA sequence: TGTGCCAGCAGCAATAAGTACAGGGTGGGTAATAGCAATCAGCCCCAGCATTTT. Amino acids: CASSNKYRVGNSNQPQHF.

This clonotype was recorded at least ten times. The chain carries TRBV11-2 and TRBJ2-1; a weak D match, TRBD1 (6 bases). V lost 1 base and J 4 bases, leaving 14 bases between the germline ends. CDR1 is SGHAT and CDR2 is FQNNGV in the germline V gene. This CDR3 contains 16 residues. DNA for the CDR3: TGTGCCAGCAGCTTAGGGGCAGGGGCCGAATACAATGAGCAGTTCTTC. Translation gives CASSLGAGAEYNEQFF.

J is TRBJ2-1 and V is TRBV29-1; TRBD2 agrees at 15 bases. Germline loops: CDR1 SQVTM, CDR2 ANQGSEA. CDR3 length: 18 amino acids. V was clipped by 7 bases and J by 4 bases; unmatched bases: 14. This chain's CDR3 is CSARGLAGGPGSYNEQFF. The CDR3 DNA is TGCAGCGCCCGGGGACTAGCGGGAGGACCAGGATCATACAATGAGCAGTTCTTC.